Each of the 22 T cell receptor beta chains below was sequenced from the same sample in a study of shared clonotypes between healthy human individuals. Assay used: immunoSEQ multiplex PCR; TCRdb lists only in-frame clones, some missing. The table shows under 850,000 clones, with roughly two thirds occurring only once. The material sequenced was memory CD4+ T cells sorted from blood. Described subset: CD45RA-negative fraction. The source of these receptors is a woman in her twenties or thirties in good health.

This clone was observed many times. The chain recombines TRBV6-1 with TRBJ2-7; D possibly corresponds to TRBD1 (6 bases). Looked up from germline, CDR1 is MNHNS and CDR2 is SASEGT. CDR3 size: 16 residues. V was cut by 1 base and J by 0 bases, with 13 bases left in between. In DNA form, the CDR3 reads TGTGCCAGCAGTGAAGTTAGGGAAGGGGGCTCCTACGAGCAGTACTTC. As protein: CASSEVREGGSYEQYF.

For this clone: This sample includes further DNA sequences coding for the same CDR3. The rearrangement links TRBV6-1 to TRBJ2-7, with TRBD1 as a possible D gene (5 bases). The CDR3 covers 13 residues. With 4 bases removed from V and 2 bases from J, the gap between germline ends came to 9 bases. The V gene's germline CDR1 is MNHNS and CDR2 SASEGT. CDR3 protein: CASSAAGTYEQYF. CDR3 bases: TGTGCCAGCAGTGCCGCAGGGACCTACGAGCAGTACTTC.

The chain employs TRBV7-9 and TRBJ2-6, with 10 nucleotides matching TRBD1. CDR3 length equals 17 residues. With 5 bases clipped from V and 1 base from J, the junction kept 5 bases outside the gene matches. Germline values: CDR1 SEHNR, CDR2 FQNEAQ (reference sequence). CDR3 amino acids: CASSGRDRGSGANVLTF. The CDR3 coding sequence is TGTGCCAGCAGCGGCCGGGACAGGGGTTCTGGGGCCAACGTCCTGACTTTC.

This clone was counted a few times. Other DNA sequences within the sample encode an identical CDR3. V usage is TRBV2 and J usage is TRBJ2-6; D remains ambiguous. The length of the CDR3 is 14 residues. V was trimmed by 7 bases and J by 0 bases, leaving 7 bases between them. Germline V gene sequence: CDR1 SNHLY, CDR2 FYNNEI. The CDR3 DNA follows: TGTGCCAGCACTCTTCTCTCTGGGGCCAACGTCCTGACTTTC. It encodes CASTLLSGANVLTF.

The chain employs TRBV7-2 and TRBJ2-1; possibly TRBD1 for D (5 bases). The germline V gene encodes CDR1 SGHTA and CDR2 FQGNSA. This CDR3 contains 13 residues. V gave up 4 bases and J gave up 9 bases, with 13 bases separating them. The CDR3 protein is CASSSNQGFEQFF. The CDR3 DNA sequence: TGTGCCAGCAGCTCGAACCAGGGTTTTGAGCAGTTCTTC.

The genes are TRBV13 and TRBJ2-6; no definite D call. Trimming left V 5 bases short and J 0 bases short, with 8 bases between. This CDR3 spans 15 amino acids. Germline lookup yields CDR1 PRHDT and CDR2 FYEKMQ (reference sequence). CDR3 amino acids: CASSVRFSGANVLTF. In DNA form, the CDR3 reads TGTGCCAGCAGCGTTAGGTTCTCTGGGGCCAACGTCCTGACTTTC.

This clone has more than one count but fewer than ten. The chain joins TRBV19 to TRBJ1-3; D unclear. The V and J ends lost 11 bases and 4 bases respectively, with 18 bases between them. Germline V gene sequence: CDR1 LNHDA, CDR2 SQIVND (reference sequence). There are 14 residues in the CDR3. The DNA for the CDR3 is TGTGCCTCTCTGAAGTCGTCGTCCGGAAACACCATATATTTT. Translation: CASLKSSSGNTIYF.

CDR3 bases: TGTGCCAGCAGTTTAACAGACGGGGTCTATGGCTACACCTTC. It translates to CASSLTDGVYGYTF. The chain joins TRBV28 to TRBJ1-2; D gene uncertain. Germline assignment: CDR1 MDHEN and CDR2 SYDVKM. This CDR3 contains 14 residues. V lost 2 bases and J 4 bases, leaving 11 bases between the germline ends.

DNA of the CDR3: TGTGCCAGCAGTCCGGACACTAATCAGCCCCAGCATTTT. It translates to CASSPDTNQPQHF. The chain recombines TRBV28 with TRBJ1-5; D perhaps matches TRBD1 (5 bases). The germline V gene has CDR1 MDHEN and CDR2 SYDVKM. Trimming removed 5 bases at V and 4 bases at J, with 9 bases between. The CDR3 consists of 13 residues.

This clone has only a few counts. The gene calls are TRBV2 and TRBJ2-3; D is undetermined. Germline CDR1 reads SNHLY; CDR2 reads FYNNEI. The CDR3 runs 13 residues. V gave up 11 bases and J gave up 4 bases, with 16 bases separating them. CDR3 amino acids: CAARLGSPDTQYF. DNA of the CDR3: TGTGCCGCCAGACTGGGGTCCCCAGATACGCAGTATTTT.

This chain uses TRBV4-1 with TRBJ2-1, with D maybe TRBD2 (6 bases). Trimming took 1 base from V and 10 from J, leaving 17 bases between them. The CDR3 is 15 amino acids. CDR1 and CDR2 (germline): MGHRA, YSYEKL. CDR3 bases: TGCGCCAGCAGCCAAGGGACTATCATTTCTCGGGAGCAGTTCTTC. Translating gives CASSQGTIISREQFF.

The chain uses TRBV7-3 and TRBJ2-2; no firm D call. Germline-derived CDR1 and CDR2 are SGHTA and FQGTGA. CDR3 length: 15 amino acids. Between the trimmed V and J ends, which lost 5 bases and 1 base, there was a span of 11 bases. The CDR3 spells CASSREFGNTGELFF. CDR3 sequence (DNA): TGTGCCAGCAGCCGCGAGTTCGGGAACACCGGGGAGCTGTTTTTT.

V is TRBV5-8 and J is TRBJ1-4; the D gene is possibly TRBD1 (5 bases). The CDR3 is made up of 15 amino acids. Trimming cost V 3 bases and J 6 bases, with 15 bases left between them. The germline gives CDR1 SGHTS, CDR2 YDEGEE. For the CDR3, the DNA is TGTGCCAGCAGCTCCGGGACCGATTATGATGAAAAACTGTTTTTT. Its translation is CASSSGTDYDEKLFF. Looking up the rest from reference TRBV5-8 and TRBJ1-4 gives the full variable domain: EAGVTQSPTHLIKTRGQQATLRCSPISGHTSVYWYQQALGLGLQFLLWYDEGEERNRGNFPPRFSGRQFPNYSSELNVNALELEDSALYLCASSSGTDYDEKLFFGSGTQLSVL.

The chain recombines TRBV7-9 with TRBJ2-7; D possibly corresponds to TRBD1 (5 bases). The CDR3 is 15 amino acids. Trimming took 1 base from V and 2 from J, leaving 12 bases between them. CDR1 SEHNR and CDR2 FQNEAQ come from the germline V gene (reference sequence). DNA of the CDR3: TGTGCCAGCAGCTTAGGGGGCATCAGTGCCTACGAGCAGTACTTC. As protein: CASSLGGISAYEQYF.

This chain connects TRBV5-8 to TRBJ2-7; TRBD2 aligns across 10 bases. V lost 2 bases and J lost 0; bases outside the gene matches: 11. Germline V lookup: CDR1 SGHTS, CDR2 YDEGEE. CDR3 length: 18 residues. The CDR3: CASSLRSSGSPRSYEQYF. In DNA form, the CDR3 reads TGTGCCAGCAGCTTACGATCTAGCGGGAGCCCACGCTCCTACGAGCAGTACTTC.

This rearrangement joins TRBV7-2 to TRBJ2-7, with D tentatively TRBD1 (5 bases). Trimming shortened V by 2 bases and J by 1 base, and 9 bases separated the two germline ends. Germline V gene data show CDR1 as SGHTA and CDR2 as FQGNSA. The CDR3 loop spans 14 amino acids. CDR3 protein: CASSLNRQSYEQYF. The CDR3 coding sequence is TGTGCCAGCAGCTTAAACAGGCAATCCTACGAGCAGTACTTC. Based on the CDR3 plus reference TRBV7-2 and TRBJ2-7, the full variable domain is GAGVSQSPSNKVTEKGKDVELRCDPISGHTALYWYRQSLGQGLEFLIYFQGNSAPDKSGLPSDRFSAERTGGSVSTLTIQRTQQEDSAVYLCASSLNRQSYEQYFGPGTRLTVT.

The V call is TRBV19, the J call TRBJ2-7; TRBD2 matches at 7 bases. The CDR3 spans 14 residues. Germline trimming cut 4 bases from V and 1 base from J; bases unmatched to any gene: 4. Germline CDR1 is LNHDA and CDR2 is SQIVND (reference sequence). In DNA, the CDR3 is TGTGCCAGTAGTAGGGGGGGTATTTCCTACGAGCAGTACTTC. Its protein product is CASSRGGISYEQYF.

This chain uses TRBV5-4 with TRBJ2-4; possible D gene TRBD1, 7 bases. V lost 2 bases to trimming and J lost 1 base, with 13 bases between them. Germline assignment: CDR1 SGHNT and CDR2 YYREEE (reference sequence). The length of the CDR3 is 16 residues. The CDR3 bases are TGTGCCAGCAGCTTAGAACAGGGGAGGGCCAAAAACATTCAGTACTTC. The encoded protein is CASSLEQGRAKNIQYF.

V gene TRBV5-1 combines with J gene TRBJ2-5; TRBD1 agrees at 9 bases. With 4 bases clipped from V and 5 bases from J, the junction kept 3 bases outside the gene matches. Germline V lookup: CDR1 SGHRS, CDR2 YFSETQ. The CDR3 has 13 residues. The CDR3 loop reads CASSPGTGETQYF. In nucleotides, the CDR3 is TGCGCCAGCAGCCCCGGGACAGGGGAGACCCAGTACTTC.

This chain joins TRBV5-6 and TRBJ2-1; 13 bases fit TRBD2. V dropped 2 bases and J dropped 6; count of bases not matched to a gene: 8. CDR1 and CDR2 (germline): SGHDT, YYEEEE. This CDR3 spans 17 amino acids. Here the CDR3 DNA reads TGTGCCAGCAGCTTAGACGGACTAGCGGGAGTAGGCAATGAGCAGTTCTTC. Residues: CASSLDGLAGVGNEQFF.

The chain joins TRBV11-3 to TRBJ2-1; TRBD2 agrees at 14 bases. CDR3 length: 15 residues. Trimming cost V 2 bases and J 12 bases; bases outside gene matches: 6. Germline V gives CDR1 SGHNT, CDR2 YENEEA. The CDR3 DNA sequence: TGTGCCAGCAGCTTATCCCCGGGGACTAGCGGGAGGCAGTTCTTC. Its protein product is CASSLSPGTSGRQFF.

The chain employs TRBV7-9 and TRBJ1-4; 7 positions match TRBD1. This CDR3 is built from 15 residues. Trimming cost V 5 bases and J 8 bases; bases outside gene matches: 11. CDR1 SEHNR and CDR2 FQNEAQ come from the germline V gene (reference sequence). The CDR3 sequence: CASSLGTALMEKLFF. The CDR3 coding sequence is TGTGCCAGCAGCCTAGGGACAGCCCTAATGGAAAAACTGTTTTTT.